This T cell receptor beta chain was recovered during a study of T cell responses to AZD1222 COVID-19 vaccine. Looking at the study overall: It was second doses at about 4 or about 12 weeks that were pooled.

This CDR3 spans 17 amino acids. Germline V gene sequence: CDR1 SGHTA, CDR2 FQGNSA. Trimming removed 5 bases at V and 0 bases at J, with 17 bases between. The assay was immunoSEQ multiplex PCR, and TCRdb's table has in-frame clones only and misses some. The sample holds approximately 190,000 clones, roughly 92% seen once. The starting material was peripheral blood, obtained on day 0 of AZD1222 vaccination. The chain is built from TRBV7-2 and TRBJ1-3; no clear D. This clonotype originated in an adult in good health. The CDR3 spells CASSLLAGGSSGNTIYF. The CDR3 region has the DNA TGTGCCAGCAGCCTTCTCGCGGGCGGCTCCTCTGGAAACACCATATATTTT.